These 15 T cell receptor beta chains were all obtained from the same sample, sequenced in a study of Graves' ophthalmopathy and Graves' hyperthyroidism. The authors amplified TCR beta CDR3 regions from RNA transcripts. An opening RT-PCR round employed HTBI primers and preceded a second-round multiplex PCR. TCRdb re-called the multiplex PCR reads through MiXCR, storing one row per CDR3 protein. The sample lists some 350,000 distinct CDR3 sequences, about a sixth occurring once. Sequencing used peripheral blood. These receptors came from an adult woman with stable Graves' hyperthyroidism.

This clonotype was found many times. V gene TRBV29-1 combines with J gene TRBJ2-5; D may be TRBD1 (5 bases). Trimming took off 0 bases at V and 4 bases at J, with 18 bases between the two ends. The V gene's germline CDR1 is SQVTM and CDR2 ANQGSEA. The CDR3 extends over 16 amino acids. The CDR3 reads CSVEDQGRVRGETQYF. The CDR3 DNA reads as TGCAGCGTTGAAGATCAGGGCAGGGTGCGAGGAGAGACCCAGTACTTC.

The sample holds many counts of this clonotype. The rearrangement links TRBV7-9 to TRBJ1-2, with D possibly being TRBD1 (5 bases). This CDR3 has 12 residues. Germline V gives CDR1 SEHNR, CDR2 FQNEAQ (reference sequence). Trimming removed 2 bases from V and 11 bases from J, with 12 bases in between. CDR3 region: CASSLTGPEYTF. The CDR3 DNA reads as TGTGCCAGCAGCTTAACGGGGCCGGAGTACACCTTC. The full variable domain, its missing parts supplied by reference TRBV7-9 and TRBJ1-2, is DTGVSQNPRHKITKRGQNVTFRCDPISEHNRLYWYRQTLGQGPEFLTYFQNEAQLEKSRLLSDRFSAERPKGSFSTLEIQRTEQGDSAMYLCASSLTGPEYTFGSGTRLTVV.

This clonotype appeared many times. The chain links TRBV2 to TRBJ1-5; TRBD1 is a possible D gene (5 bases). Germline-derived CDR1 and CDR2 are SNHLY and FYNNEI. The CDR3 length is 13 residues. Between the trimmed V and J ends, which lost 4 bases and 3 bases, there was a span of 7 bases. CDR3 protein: CASSGGNNQPQHF. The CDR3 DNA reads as TGTGCCAGCAGTGGGGGGAACAATCAGCCCCAGCATTTT.

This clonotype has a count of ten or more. The CDR3 spells CASSHRGVAGDTQYF. The CDR3 nucleotides read TGTGCCAGCTCCCACCGAGGAGTAGCGGGAGATACGCAGTATTTT. This chain joins TRBV28 and TRBJ2-3; 7 bases agree with TRBD2. With V trimmed by 8 bases and J by 5 bases, 13 bases remained unmatched. Germline V CDR1 and CDR2: MDHEN, SYDVKM. The CDR3 spans 15 residues.

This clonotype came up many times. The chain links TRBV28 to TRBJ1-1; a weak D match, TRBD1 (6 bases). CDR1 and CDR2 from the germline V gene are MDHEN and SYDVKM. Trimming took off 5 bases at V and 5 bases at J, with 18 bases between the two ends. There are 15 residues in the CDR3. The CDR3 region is CASSPSTGTWTEAFF. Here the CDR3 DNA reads TGTGCCAGCAGTCCGTCTACAGGGACCTGGACTGAAGCTTTCTTT. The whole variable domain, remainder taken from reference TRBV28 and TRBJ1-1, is DVKVTQSSRYLVKRTGEKVFLECVQDMDHENMFWYRQDPGLGLRLIYFSYDVKMKEKGDIPEGYSVSREKKERFSLILESASTNQTSMYLCASSPSTGTWTEAFFGQGTRLTVV.

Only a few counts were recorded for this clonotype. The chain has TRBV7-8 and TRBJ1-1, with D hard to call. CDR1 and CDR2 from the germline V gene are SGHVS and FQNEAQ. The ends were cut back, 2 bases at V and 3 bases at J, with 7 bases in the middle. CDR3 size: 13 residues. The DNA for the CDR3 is TGTGCCAGCAGCTTATCCACATACACTGAAGCTTTCTTT. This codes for CASSLSTYTEAFF.

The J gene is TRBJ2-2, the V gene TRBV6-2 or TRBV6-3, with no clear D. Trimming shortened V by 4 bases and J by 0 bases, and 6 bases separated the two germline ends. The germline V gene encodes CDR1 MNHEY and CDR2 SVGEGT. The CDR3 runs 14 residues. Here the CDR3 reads CASSWTPNTGELFF. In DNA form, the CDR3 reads TGTGCCAGCAGTTGGACCCCGAACACCGGGGAGCTGTTTTTT.

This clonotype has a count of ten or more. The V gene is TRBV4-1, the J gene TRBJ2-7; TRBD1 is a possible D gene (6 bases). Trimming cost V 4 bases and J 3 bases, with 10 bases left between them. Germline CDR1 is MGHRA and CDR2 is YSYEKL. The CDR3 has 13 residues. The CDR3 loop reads CASSLVGHYEQYF. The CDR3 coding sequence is TGCGCCAGCAGCCTAGTGGGACACTACGAGCAGTACTTC.

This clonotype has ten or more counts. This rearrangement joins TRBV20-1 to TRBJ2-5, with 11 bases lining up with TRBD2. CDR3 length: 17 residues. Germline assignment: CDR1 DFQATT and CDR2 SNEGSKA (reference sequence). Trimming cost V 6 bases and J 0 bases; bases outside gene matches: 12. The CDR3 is CSALTSGTVGYQETQYF. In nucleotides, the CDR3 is TGCAGTGCCCTGACTAGCGGGACAGTGGGGTACCAAGAGACCCAGTACTTC.

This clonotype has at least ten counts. CDR3 loop: CASSLRTYEQYF. CDR3 bases: TGTGCCAGCAGTTTAAGAACCTACGAGCAGTACTTC. V is TRBV6-2 or TRBV6-3 and J is TRBJ2-7, with unresolved D. Deletions cut 4 bases from V and 2 bases from J, with 6 bases between. This CDR3 has 12 residues. Germline V gene sequence: CDR1 MNHEY, CDR2 SVGEGT.

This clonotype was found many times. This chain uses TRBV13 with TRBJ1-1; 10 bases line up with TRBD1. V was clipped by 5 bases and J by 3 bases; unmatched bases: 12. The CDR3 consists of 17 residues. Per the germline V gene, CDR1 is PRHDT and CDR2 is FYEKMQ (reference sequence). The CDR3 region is CASSLTSLGQGDTEAFF. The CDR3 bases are TGTGCCAGCAGCCTCACTTCTCTTGGACAGGGGGACACTGAAGCTTTCTTT.

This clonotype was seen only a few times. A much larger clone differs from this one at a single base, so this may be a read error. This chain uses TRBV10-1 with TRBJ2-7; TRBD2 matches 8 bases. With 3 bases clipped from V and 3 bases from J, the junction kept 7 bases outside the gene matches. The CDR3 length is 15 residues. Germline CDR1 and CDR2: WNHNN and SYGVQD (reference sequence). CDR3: CASSEPRTSSYEQYF. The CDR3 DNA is TGCGCCAGCAGTGAACCCAGGACTAGCAGCTACGAGCAGTACTTC.

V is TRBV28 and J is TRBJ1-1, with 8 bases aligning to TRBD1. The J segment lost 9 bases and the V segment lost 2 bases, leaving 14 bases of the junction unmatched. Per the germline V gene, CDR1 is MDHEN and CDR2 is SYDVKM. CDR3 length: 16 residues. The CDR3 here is CASSLKYGQGEEQAFF. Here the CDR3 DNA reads TGTGCCAGCAGTTTAAAGTATGGACAGGGAGAGGAGCAAGCTTTCTTT.

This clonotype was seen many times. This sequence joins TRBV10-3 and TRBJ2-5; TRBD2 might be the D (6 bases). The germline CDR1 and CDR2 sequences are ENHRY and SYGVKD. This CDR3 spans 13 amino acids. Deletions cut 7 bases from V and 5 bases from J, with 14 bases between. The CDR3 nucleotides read TGTGCCATCAAGGAGACTAGGGCGGAGACCCAGTACTTC. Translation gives CAIKETRAETQYF.

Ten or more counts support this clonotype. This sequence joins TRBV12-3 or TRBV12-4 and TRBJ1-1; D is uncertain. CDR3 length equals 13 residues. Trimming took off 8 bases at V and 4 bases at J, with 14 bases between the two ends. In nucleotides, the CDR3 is TGTGCCAGCGGATTCCGGGCCCTCACTGAAGCTTTCTTT. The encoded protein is CASGFRALTEAFF.